Below, 11 T cell receptor beta chains from the same sample are listed, as sequenced in a study of shared clonotypes between healthy human individuals. Only in-frame clones appear in the TCRdb table, and some are missing; sequencing was by immunoSEQ multiplex PCR. The sample lists about 800,000 clones; 95% to 97% were seen once. Cells designated naive CD8 were CD45RO-negative and were positively selected for CCR7, with terminally differentiated effector memory CD45RA+ cells excluded. The sample comprised naive CD8+ T cells sorted from blood. The receptor source for this set is a man aged 30-40 years in good health.

V usage is TRBV6-1 and J usage is TRBJ2-7; perhaps D is TRBD1 or TRBD2 (5 bases each). Germline CDR1 MNHNS, CDR2 SASEGT. V lost 6 bases, J lost 1 base, and 13 bases lay in between. CDR3 size: 14 residues. The CDR3 DNA sequence: TGTGCCAGCAGCTGGGACGGAATTTCCTACGAGCAGTACTTC. It specifies CASSWDGISYEQYF.

The chain links TRBV6-1 to TRBJ1-4; D not certain. CDR3 length: 15 residues. Between the trimmed V and J ends, which lost 6 bases and 0 bases, there was a span of 11 bases. CDR1 MNHNS and CDR2 SASEGT come from the germline V gene. The CDR3 DNA sequence: TGTGCCAGCAGGGCCGGGAGGCCAACTAATGAAAAACTGTTTTTT. As protein: CASRAGRPTNEKLFF.

The chain uses TRBV7-3 and TRBJ2-7, with TRBD1 matching 9 bases. CDR1 is SGHTA and CDR2 is FQGTGA in the germline V gene. The CDR3 loop spans 13 amino acids. V lost 5 bases to trimming and J lost 3 bases; unmatched junction nucleotides: 2. The CDR3 nucleotides are TGTGCCAGCAGCATGACAGGGGGCTACGAGCAGTACTTC. The encoded protein is CASSMTGGYEQYF. The whole variable domain, remainder taken from reference TRBV7-3 and TRBJ2-7, is GAGVSQTPSNKVTEKGKYVELRCDPISGHTALYWYRQSLGQGPEFLIYFQGTGAADDSGLPNDRFFAVRPEGSVSTLKIQRTERGDSAVYLCASSMTGGYEQYFGPGTRLTVT.

This chain links TRBV11-3 with TRBJ2-3, with D perhaps given as TRBD1 or TRBD2 (6 bases each). In germline, CDR1 is SGHNT, CDR2 YENEEA. This CDR3 contains 16 residues. V lost 2 bases and J 6 bases, leaving 18 bases between the germline ends. The CDR3 DNA is TGTGCCAGCAGCTTAACCCGGGGGCGCAATCGTGATACGCAGTATTTT. Protein: CASSLTRGRNRDTQYF.

The gene calls are TRBV11-3 and TRBJ1-2; D not resolved. The ends were cut back, 1 base at V and 8 bases at J, with 23 bases in the middle. Germline CDR1 SGHNT, CDR2 YENEEA. This CDR3 contains 17 residues. The CDR3 nucleotides are TGTGCCAGCAGCTTAGTCCTCAGGACCTTTATGGGAAGGGGCTACACCTTC. It codes for CASSLVLRTFMGRGYTF.

V usage is TRBV29-1 and J usage is TRBJ2-2; D is possibly TRBD1 (6 bases). The CDR3 consists of 13 residues. Germline assignment: CDR1 SQVTM and CDR2 ANQGSEA. V lost 5 bases, J lost 3 bases, and 10 bases lay in between. The CDR3 sequence is CSVSQGHTGELFF. The CDR3, as DNA: TGCAGCGTTTCACAGGGACACACCGGGGAGCTGTTTTTT.

V gene TRBV11-3 combines with J gene TRBJ2-2; possibly TRBD2 for D (6 bases). The V end was cut by 5 bases, the J end by 7 bases, with 14 bases between. Germline lookup yields CDR1 SGHNT and CDR2 YENEEA. The CDR3 loop spans 14 amino acids. The chain's CDR3 is CASSEGYGSGELFF. CDR3 in DNA: TGTGCCAGCAGCGAGGGGTACGGGAGCGGGGAGCTGTTTTTT.

This chain links TRBV7-9 with TRBJ2-1; 7 bases are a match to TRBD2. V was clipped by 3 bases and J by 7 bases; unmatched bases: 12. The CDR3 spans 16 residues. Germline V gene lookup returns CDR1 SEHNR and CDR2 FQNEAQ (reference sequence). The DNA for the CDR3 is TGTGCCAGCAGCTTCCCTATAGGAGCGGGGTCTAATGAGCAGTTCTTC. It encodes CASSFPIGAGSNEQFF.

V gene TRBV11-2 combines with J gene TRBJ1-5; a weak D match, TRBD1 (5 bases). The V and J ends lost 5 bases and 0 bases respectively, with 11 bases between them. Per the germline V gene, CDR1 is SGHAT and CDR2 is FQNNGV. The CDR3 covers 15 residues. The CDR3 nucleotides are TGTGCCAGCAGCGTGGGACTGTATAGCAATCAGCCCCAGCATTTT. Protein product: CASSVGLYSNQPQHF.

Regarding this clone: Other DNA variants within this sample encode the same CDR3. The gene calls are TRBV9 and TRBJ1-5; TRBD1 is a possible D gene (5 bases). Germline V lookup: CDR1 SGDLS, CDR2 YYNGEE. The CDR3 extends over 15 amino acids. The ends were cut back, 0 bases at V and 2 bases at J, with 9 bases in the middle. The CDR3 sequence is CASSVGGGGNQPQHF. CDR3 bases: TGTGCCAGCAGCGTAGGTGGGGGAGGCAATCAGCCCCAGCATTTT.

This chain joins TRBV4-3 and TRBJ1-1; D might be TRBD1 (5 bases). CDR1 and CDR2 (germline): LGHNA, YSLEER. The CDR3 contains 15 residues. The V and J ends lost 5 bases and 1 base respectively, with 14 bases between them. CDR3 coding DNA: TGCGCCAGCAGCAAAGGGACCTGGCAGAACACTGAAGCTTTCTTT. Translated: CASSKGTWQNTEAFF.